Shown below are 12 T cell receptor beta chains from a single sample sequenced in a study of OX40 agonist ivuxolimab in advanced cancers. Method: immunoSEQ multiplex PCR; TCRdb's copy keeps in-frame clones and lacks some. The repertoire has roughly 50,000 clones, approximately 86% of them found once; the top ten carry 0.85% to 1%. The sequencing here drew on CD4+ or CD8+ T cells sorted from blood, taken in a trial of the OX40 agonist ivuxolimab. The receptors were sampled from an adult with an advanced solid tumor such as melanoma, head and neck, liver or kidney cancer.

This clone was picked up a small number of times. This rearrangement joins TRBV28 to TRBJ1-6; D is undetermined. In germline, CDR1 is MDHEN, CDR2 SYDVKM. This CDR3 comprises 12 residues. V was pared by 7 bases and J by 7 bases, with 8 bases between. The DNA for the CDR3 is TGTGCCAGCACGCAGACAAATTCACCCCTCCACTTT. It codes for CASTQTNSPLHF.

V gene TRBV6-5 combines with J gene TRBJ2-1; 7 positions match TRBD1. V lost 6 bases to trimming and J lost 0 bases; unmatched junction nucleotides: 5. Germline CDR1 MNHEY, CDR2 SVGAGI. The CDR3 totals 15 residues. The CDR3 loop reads CASRVTGSSYNEQFF. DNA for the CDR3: TGTGCCAGCAGGGTGACAGGGAGCTCCTACAATGAGCAGTTCTTC.

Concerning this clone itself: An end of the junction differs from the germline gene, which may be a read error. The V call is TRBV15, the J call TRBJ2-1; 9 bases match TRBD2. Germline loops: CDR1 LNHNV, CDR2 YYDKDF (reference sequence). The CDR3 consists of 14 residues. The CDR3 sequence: CATSTSGAVNGQFF. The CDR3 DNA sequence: TGTGCCACCAGCACTAGCGGGGCCGTTAATGGGCAGTTCTTC.

This CDR3 reads CASSQGGNTEAFF. The CDR3 DNA sequence: TGTGCCAGCAGCCAGGGGGGGAACACTGAAGCTTTCTTT. The genes are TRBV7-8 and TRBJ1-1; 7 positions match TRBD1. J was trimmed by 1 base and V by 5 bases; bases with no gene match: 1. Germline V CDR1 and CDR2: SGHVS, FQNEAQ. CDR3 length: 13 amino acids.

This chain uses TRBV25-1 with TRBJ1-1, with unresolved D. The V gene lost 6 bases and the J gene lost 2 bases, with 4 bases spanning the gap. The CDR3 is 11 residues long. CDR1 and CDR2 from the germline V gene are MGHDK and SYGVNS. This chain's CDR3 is CASRINTEAFF. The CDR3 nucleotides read TGTGCCAGCAGGATTAACACTGAAGCTTTCTTT.

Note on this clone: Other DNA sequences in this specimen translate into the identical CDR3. The CDR3 DNA reads TGTGCCTGGACTAGGACAGCGAACACTGAAGCTTTCTTT. This encodes CAWTRTANTEAFF. The chain has TRBV30 and TRBJ1-1; possibly TRBD1 for D (6 bases). Germline V gene sequence: CDR1 GTSNPN, CDR2 SVGIG (reference sequence). The CDR3 has 13 residues. The V and J ends lost 4 bases and 1 base respectively, with 10 bases between them.

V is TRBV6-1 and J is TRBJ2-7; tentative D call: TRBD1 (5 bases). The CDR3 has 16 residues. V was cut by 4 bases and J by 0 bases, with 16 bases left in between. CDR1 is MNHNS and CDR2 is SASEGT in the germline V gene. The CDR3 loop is CASSAWGPPGSYEQYF. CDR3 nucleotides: TGTGCCAGCAGTGCCTGGGGCCCCCCGGGCTCCTACGAGCAGTACTTC.

The CDR3 protein is CASSYRGSVSYNEQFF. Written as DNA, the CDR3 is TGTGCCAGTAGTTACCGGGGTTCCGTATCCTACAATGAGCAGTTCTTC. The gene calls are TRBV19 and TRBJ2-1, with D maybe TRBD2 (5 bases). The V end was cut by 5 bases, the J end by 1 base, with 15 bases between. Per the germline V gene, CDR1 is LNHDA and CDR2 is SQIVND (reference sequence). The CDR3 is 16 residues long.

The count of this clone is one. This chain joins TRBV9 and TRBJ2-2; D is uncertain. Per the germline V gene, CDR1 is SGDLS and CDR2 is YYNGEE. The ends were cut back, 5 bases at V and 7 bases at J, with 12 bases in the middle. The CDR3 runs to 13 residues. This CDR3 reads CASSGGWNGELFF. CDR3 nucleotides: TGTGCCAGCAGTGGTGGATGGAACGGGGAGCTGTTTTTT.

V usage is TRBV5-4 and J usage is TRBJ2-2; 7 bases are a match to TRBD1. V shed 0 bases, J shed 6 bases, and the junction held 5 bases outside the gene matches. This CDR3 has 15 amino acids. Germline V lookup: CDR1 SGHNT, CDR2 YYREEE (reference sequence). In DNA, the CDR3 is TGTGCCAGCAGCTTGGGAGGGGGCAAAGCCGGGGAGCTGTTTTTT. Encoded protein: CASSLGGGKAGELFF.

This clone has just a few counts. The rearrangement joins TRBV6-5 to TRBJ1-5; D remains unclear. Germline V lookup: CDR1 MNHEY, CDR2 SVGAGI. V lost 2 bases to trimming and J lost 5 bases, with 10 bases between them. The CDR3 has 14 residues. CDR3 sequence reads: CASSYGRFYQPQHF. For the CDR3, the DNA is TGTGCCAGCAGTTACGGCAGGTTCTATCAGCCCCAGCATTTT.

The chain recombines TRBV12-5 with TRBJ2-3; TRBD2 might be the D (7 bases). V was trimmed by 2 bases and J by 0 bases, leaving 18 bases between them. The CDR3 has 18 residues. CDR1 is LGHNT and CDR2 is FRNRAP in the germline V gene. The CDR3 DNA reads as TGTGCTAGTGGTTTGACCCGGGGCGGGGGCCTTAGCACAGATACGCAGTATTTT. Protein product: CASGLTRGGGLSTDTQYF.